Below, 16 T cell receptor beta chains from the same sample are listed, as sequenced in a study of blood T cell repertoires in COVID-19 (dated by TCRdb to between 2020 and 2021). Receptors were amplified or captured by the immunoSEQ multiplex PCR assay. Held by TCRdb, this immuneACCESS table contains in-frame sequences only and omits some clones. Under half of the omission traces to an unresolved V gene where checked; the cause of the rest is unknown. Across this sample there are roughly 140,000 clones, with around 80% seen only once. Together, the top ten hold about 1.8% of the sample. Sequencing was done on a sample of peripheral blood. Source of these receptors: a woman aged 60-75 years with acute or convalescent COVID-19.

V and J are TRBV5-1 and TRBJ1-2; no clear D. V lost 0 bases to trimming and J lost 7 bases, with 10 bases between them. Germline V gives CDR1 SGHRS, CDR2 YFSETQ. The CDR3 totals 13 residues. CDR3 in amino acids: CASSLVSGCGYTF. In DNA form, the CDR3 reads TGCGCCAGCAGCTTGGTATCGGGATGTGGCTACACCTTC.

This clone was counted once. The chain is built from TRBV27 and TRBJ2-7; 8 nucleotides match TRBD1. CDR3 length equals 15 residues. Germline V CDR1 and CDR2: MNHEY, SMNVEV (reference sequence). Trimming took 6 bases from V and 6 from J; bases not matched to a gene: 13. CDR3 in amino acids: CASRLTTGDLSEQYF. In DNA, the CDR3 is TGTGCCAGCAGGCTAACGACAGGGGACCTCTCCGAGCAGTACTTC.

This clone is a singleton in its sample. The gene calls are TRBV24-1 and TRBJ2-4; D is undetermined. The V gene lost 3 bases and the J gene lost 8 bases, with 10 bases spanning the gap. The CDR3 runs to 13 residues. The germline CDR1 and CDR2 sequences are KGHDR and SFDVKD. CDR3 protein: CATSDPTRYIQYF. DNA of the CDR3: TGTGCCACCAGTGATCCCACCCGGTACATTCAGTACTTC.

V and J are TRBV18 and TRBJ2-1; 7 positions agree with TRBD2. V lost 4 bases and J lost 8; bases outside the gene matches: 11. The germline CDR1 and CDR2 sequences are KGHSH and LQKENI. CDR3 size: 15 residues. The CDR3 loop is CASSRQAGRGDEQFF. The CDR3 DNA is TGTGCCAGCTCACGACAAGCGGGACGCGGCGATGAGCAGTTCTTC.

The V gene is TRBV27, the J gene TRBJ1-1, with D possibly matching TRBD1 (5 bases). The CDR3 sequence is 14 residues long. Germline V gives CDR1 MNHEY, CDR2 SMNVEV (reference sequence). The V gene lost 3 bases and the J gene lost 5 bases, with 13 bases spanning the gap. The CDR3 protein is CASSFRGVITEAFF. The CDR3 coding sequence is TGTGCCAGCAGTTTCCGGGGGGTAATAACTGAAGCTTTCTTT.

This chain joins TRBV3-1 (or the pseudogene TRBV3-2) and TRBJ2-7, with 13 nucleotides matching TRBD2. Trimming took 3 bases from V and 5 from J; bases not matched to a gene: 1. CDR3 length equals 14 residues. In germline, CDR1 is LGHDT, CDR2 YNNKEL (reference sequence). DNA for the CDR3: TGTGCCAGCAGCCAGGGACTAGCGGGAAACGAGCAGTACTTC. This sequence encodes CASSQGLAGNEQYF.

This chain uses TRBV27 with TRBJ1-4; tentatively, D is TRBD1 (5 bases). The CDR3 contains 13 residues. V lost 7 bases, J lost 5 bases, and 11 bases lay in between. CDR1 is MNHEY, CDR2 SMNVEV, per germline (reference sequence). The CDR3 sequence: CASKGLVNEKLFF. The CDR3 nucleotides are TGTGCCAGCAAGGGACTTGTGAATGAAAAACTGTTTTTT.

Only a few counts were recorded for this clone. The CDR3 region has the DNA TGTGCCAGTAGTATAGGGAACAGCGAAGCTTTCTTT. Its translation is CASSIGNSEAFF. The chain carries TRBV19 and TRBJ1-1; no firm D call. This CDR3 comprises 12 residues. Looked up from germline, CDR1 is LNHDA and CDR2 is SQIVND (reference sequence). Trimming removed 1 base from V and 8 bases from J, with 8 bases in between.

The gene calls are TRBV29-1 and TRBJ2-1; 9 bases align to TRBD1. CDR1 and CDR2 (germline): SQVTM, ANQGSEA. Losses at the gene ends were 5 bases for V and 4 bases for J; bases not matched to a gene: 9. There are 15 residues in the CDR3. DNA for the CDR3: TGCAGCGTTTGGGGGGGACAGGGCCTATACAATGAGCAGTTCTTC. It codes for CSVWGGQGLYNEQFF.

The V gene is TRBV5-6, the J gene TRBJ2-4; TRBD1 agrees at 9 bases. V was clipped by 4 bases and J by 3 bases; unmatched bases: 8. Germline values: CDR1 SGHDT, CDR2 YYEEEE. CDR3 length: 16 amino acids. CDR3 sequence (DNA): TGTGCCAGCAGCGTCGGGACAGGGCCCGTCAAAAACATTCAGTACTTC. Residues: CASSVGTGPVKNIQYF.

The chain employs TRBV19 and TRBJ2-1; a possible D gene is TRBD2 (5 bases). The germline CDR1 and CDR2 sequences are LNHDA and SQIVND (reference sequence). V was trimmed by 2 bases and J by 5 bases, leaving 13 bases between them. The CDR3 is 15 residues long. CDR3 DNA sequence: TGTGCCAGTAGTATACTAGCAAACGCCCACAATGAGCAGTTCTTC. As protein: CASSILANAHNEQFF.

The chain has TRBV4-2 and TRBJ2-3; possible D gene TRBD2, 5 bases. V was pared by 8 bases and J by 7 bases, with 25 bases between. Germline CDR1 and CDR2: LGHNA and YNFKEQ. The CDR3 sequence is 16 residues long. The CDR3 DNA reads as TGTGCCAGCGCCAAAGGGAGAGGGCTTGGGGAAAATACGCAGTATTTT. Protein: CASAKGRGLGENTQYF.

V is TRBV7-8 and J is TRBJ2-1; D call uncertain. Germline CDR1 reads SGHVS; CDR2 reads FQNEAQ. Trimming left V 2 bases short and J 2 bases short, with 7 bases between. The CDR3 sequence is 14 residues long. CDR3 DNA: TGTGCCAGCAGCTTACTTTCCCCCTACAATGAGCAGTTCTTC. Translating gives CASSLLSPYNEQFF.

V and J are TRBV6-5 and TRBJ1-4; D is uncertain. The CDR3 is 15 amino acids. Germline values: CDR1 MNHEY, CDR2 SVGAGI. Trimming left V 5 bases short and J 3 bases short, with 13 bases between. CDR3 nucleotides: TGTGCCAGCAGTCCGATGTTCGGGGCTAATGAAAAACTGTTTTTT. Amino acid sequence: CASSPMFGANEKLFF.

The chain links TRBV7-9 to TRBJ2-7; 10 bases align to TRBD2. In germline, CDR1 is SEHNR, CDR2 FQNEAQ (reference sequence). The junction had 5 bases not matched to a gene; V was cut back by 1 base and J by 5 bases. The CDR3 runs to 15 residues. The CDR3 spells CASSLEWLAGDEQYF. The DNA of the CDR3 is TGTGCCAGCAGCTTAGAGTGGCTAGCGGGAGACGAGCAGTACTTC. The variable domain in full, completed from reference TRBV7-9 and TRBJ2-7, reads DTGVSQNPRHKITKRGQNVTFRCDPISEHNRLYWYRQTLGQGPEFLTYFQNEAQLEKSRLLSDRFSAERPKGSFSTLEIQRTEQGDSAMYLCASSLEWLAGDEQYFGPGTRLTVT.

The V and J genes are TRBV5-1 and TRBJ1-2; a possible D gene is TRBD1 (6 bases). Germline V gene data show CDR1 as SGHRS and CDR2 as YFSETQ. The CDR3 spans 14 residues. Trimming pared 6 bases from V and 4 bases from J, leaving 16 bases between. The CDR3 protein is CASKGTTDSYGYTF. CDR3 nucleotides: TGCGCCAGCAAAGGGACGACGGACAGCTATGGCTACACCTTC.